This TCR beta chain was recorded in a study of monozygotic twins with cystic fibrosis. Study at large: Approximately 3.2 micrograms of fragmented DNA underwent roughly 15 PCR cycles for library preparation.

Libraries were prepared by immunoSEQ multiplex PCR; TCRdb keeps only in-frame clonotypes and omits some of them. The sample holds 34,000 or so clones, about nine tenths seen once. The ends were cut back, 1 base at V and 3 bases at J, with 7 bases in the middle. Germline CDR1 and CDR2: SGHDT and YYEEEE. This CDR3 has 13 amino acids. Study-wide points: In 13 of 16 pairs, V gene usage was closest to the co-twin's. The repertoire was suggested to be naive-dominated, clonality median around 0.0095. Unrelated CF individuals shared fewer identical clonotypes than monozygotic CF twins.

As concerns this clone: Its target is not known.

This chain links TRBV5-6 with TRBJ1-1; the D is unclear. The sequenced sample consisted of blood. The receptor comes from a boy aged 2-15 years with cystic fibrosis. Here the CDR3 reads CASSLKGYTEAFF. Written as DNA, the CDR3 is TGTGCCAGCAGCTTGAAAGGGTACACTGAAGCTTTCTTT.